Below are 29 T cell receptor beta chains sequenced from a single sample in a study of blood T cell repertoires in COVID-19. Repertoires were generated with immunoSEQ multiplex PCR, while TCRdb's copy carries only in-frame clones and drops some. The sample lists about 250,000 clones; 80% to 85% were seen once. Specimen: PBMCs or T cells enriched from blood (not recorded which). These receptors all come from a man aged 50-59 years who had recovered from COVID-19.

The gene calls are TRBV5-4 and TRBJ2-2; tentative D call: TRBD1 (6 bases). V was cut by 7 bases and J by 8 bases, with 21 bases left in between. Germline lookup yields CDR1 SGHNT and CDR2 YYREEE (reference sequence). The CDR3 consists of 15 residues. This chain's CDR3 is CASRPRQGSAGELFF. The DNA for the CDR3 is TGTGCCAGCCGCCCCCGGCAGGGGTCGGCGGGGGAGCTGTTTTTT.

The V and J genes are TRBV4-2 and TRBJ2-1; TRBD2 agrees at 11 bases. Trimming removed 3 bases from V and 8 bases from J; junction bases left unmatched: 9. The CDR3 loop spans 16 amino acids. Germline CDR1 reads LGHNA; CDR2 reads YNFKEQ. CDR3 bases: TGTGCCAGCAGCCATAGCGGGGGGGCCAATAGAGATGAGCAGTTCTTC. Translation gives CASSHSGGANRDEQFF.

The V gene is TRBV5-1, the J gene TRBJ2-6; 9 positions match TRBD1. Germline loops: CDR1 SGHRS, CDR2 YFSETQ. J lost 1 base, V lost 7 bases, and 6 bases had no gene match. This CDR3 has 16 residues. The CDR3 DNA is TGCGCCAGCTCCCGGGACAGGGTATCTGGGGCCAACGTCCTGACTTTC. Amino acid sequence: CASSRDRVSGANVLTF.

The chain carries TRBV7-6 and TRBJ1-3; D is unclear. Germline V gene sequence: CDR1 SGHVS, CDR2 FNYEAQ. The CDR3 runs 13 residues. Trimming cost V 5 bases and J 2 bases, with 7 bases left between them. CDR3 nucleotides: TGTGCCAGCAGCGTTTTCACTGGAAACACCATATATTTT. This codes for CASSVFTGNTIYF.

The rearrangement links TRBV7-2 to TRBJ2-7; D is perhaps TRBD2 (6 bases). Germline V CDR1 and CDR2: SGHTA, FQGNSA. The CDR3 contains 15 residues. Between the trimmed V and J ends, which lost 1 base and 4 bases, there was a span of 14 bases. CDR3 sequence reads: CASSLDEVAGYEQYF. CDR3 coding DNA: TGTGCCAGCAGCTTAGATGAGGTGGCGGGATACGAGCAGTACTTC. Together with reference TRBV7-2 and TRBJ2-7, the CDR3 gives the full variable domain: GAGVSQSPSNKVTEKGKDVELRCDPISGHTALYWYRQSLGQGLEFLIYFQGNSAPDKSGLPSDRFSAERTGGSVSTLTIQRTQQEDSAVYLCASSLDEVAGYEQYFGPGTRLTVT.

A word on this clone: Other DNA variants within this sample encode the same CDR3. The CDR3 reads CASSLAGGPGETQYF. In DNA, the CDR3 is TGTGCCAGCAGCTTAGCGGGAGGGCCCGGTGAGACCCAGTACTTC. The rearrangement joins TRBV7-2 to TRBJ2-5; 7 bases fit TRBD2. With V trimmed by 0 bases and J by 5 bases, 6 bases remained unmatched. This CDR3 contains 15 residues. Looked up from germline, CDR1 is SGHTA and CDR2 is FQGNSA.

The CDR3 bases are TGTGCCAGCAGCCAAGGAAGAGACAGGGGGCCTAGCACTGAAGCTTTCTTT. Protein sequence: CASSQGRDRGPSTEAFF. This chain links TRBV14 with TRBJ1-1, with 10 bases identical to TRBD1. This CDR3 has 17 amino acids. With V trimmed by 1 base and J by 4 bases, 9 bases remained unmatched. In germline, CDR1 is SGHDN, CDR2 FVKESK.

CDR3 bases: TGTGCCAGCACCCCAGGACAGGGGTGGGAGCAGTACTTC. Its translation is CASTPGQGWEQYF. The chain recombines TRBV12-3 or TRBV12-4 with TRBJ2-7; TRBD1 matches at 9 bases. The CDR3 totals 13 residues. J gave up 7 bases and V 7 bases, and 8 bases lay outside the gene matches.

The V call is TRBV7-9, the J call TRBJ1-2, with D perhaps matching TRBD1 (6 bases). Germline V gene data show CDR1 as SEHNR and CDR2 as FQNEAQ (reference sequence). V lost 1 base and J 4 bases, leaving 10 bases between the germline ends. CDR3 length: 14 amino acids. The CDR3 DNA follows: TGTGCCAGCAGCTTAGGAGGGGGACCCTATGGCTACACCTTC. This gives the protein CASSLGGGPYGYTF.

The chain is built from TRBV9 and TRBJ1-6; D gene unclear. CDR3 length equals 15 residues. The germline CDR1 and CDR2 sequences are SGDLS and YYNGEE. V was clipped by 0 bases and J by 3 bases, with 7 bases between them. This chain's CDR3 is CASSVGEGYNSPLHF. In nucleotides, the CDR3 is TGTGCCAGCAGCGTAGGGGAGGGCTATAATTCACCCCTCCACTTT.

The chain uses TRBV27 and TRBJ2-7; possible D gene TRBD1, 5 bases. Germline V lookup: CDR1 MNHEY, CDR2 SMNVEV (reference sequence). Between the trimmed V and J ends, which lost 0 bases and 2 bases, there was a span of 14 bases. CDR3 length: 16 amino acids. The CDR3 region is CASSLSMAGIPYEQYF. Written as DNA, the CDR3 is TGTGCCAGCAGTTTATCGATGGCAGGGATACCCTACGAGCAGTACTTC.

To note about this clone: Compared with germline, one end of the junction differs, possibly owing to a read error. The rearrangement joins TRBV20-1 to TRBJ2-7, with 8 bases that match TRBD1. The CDR3 is made up of 10 amino acids. The germline V gene has CDR1 DFQATT and CDR2 SNEGSKA (reference sequence). The CDR3, as DNA: TGCAGTGCTAGGCGGGACAGGATGAGGTTC. Protein sequence: CSARRDRMRF.

This clone was found a few times. The chain recombines TRBV3-1 (or the pseudogene TRBV3-2) with TRBJ2-7; 10 bases are shared with TRBD1. Looked up from germline, CDR1 is LGHDT and CDR2 is YNNKEL (reference sequence). The CDR3 has 16 amino acids. The V gene end was trimmed by 2 bases and the J gene end by 6 bases; junction bases not matched to a gene: 10. CDR3 protein: CASSQPLGQGSAEQYF. The CDR3 DNA reads as TGTGCCAGCAGCCAACCTTTGGGACAGGGGTCGGCCGAGCAGTACTTC.

The chain combines TRBV19 with TRBJ1-5; TRBD1 might be the D (6 bases). The germline V and J ends were trimmed by 6 bases and 11 bases, with 20 bases remaining between them. The V gene's germline CDR1 is LNHDA and CDR2 SQIVND (reference sequence). This CDR3 is built from 14 residues. The CDR3 DNA follows: TGTGCCAGTAGCCCCGGGGGGGGCCCCCTTACCCAGCATTTT. As protein: CASSPGGGPLTQHF.

This chain uses TRBV15 with TRBJ2-3; maybe TRBD1 (6 bases). V was cut by 1 base and J by 6 bases, with 14 bases left in between. The germline V gene has CDR1 LNHNV and CDR2 YYDKDF (reference sequence). The length of the CDR3 is 15 residues. The CDR3 bases are TGTGCCACCAGCAGAGCTGGGGGCCACCGTGATACGCAGTATTTT. Encoded protein: CATSRAGGHRDTQYF.

This clone has just one count. The V call is TRBV11-3, the J call TRBJ2-3, with 8 bases lining up with TRBD2. The V and J ends lost 5 bases and 4 bases, in that order; junction bases with no gene match: 8. The germline CDR1 and CDR2 sequences are SGHNT and YENEEA. The CDR3 has 15 amino acids. For the CDR3, the DNA is TGTGCCAGCAGCAAGAGTTTTAGCGGGGCAGATACGCAGTATTTT. This codes for CASSKSFSGADTQYF.

This chain links TRBV28 with TRBJ2-1, with a possible D match to TRBD1 (6 bases). Germline V lookup: CDR1 MDHEN, CDR2 SYDVKM. The CDR3 runs 16 residues. Trimming cost V 2 bases and J 4 bases, with 15 bases left between them. CDR3 sequence (DNA): TGTGCCAGCAGTTTAGGGTCAGGGGACGGGTACAATGAGCAGTTCTTC. It encodes CASSLGSGDGYNEQFF.

V and J are TRBV12-5 and TRBJ1-4; 9 nucleotides match TRBD1. CDR3 length: 14 amino acids. With V trimmed by 5 bases and J by 8 bases, 6 bases remained unmatched. Germline V gene data show CDR1 as LGHNT and CDR2 as FRNRAP. The CDR3 loop reads CASGPDRGFEKLFF. CDR3 nucleotides: TGTGCTAGTGGTCCTGACAGGGGGTTCGAAAAACTGTTTTTT.

The V gene is TRBV7-3, the J gene TRBJ2-3, with 11 bases lining up with TRBD2. The V gene end was trimmed by 6 bases and the J gene end by 3 bases; junction bases not matched to a gene: 2. From germline, CDR1 is SGHTA and CDR2 FQGTGA. This CDR3 spans 14 amino acids. This CDR3 reads CASSLAGGTDTQYF. CDR3 coding DNA: TGTGCCAGCAGTTTAGCGGGGGGGACAGATACGCAGTATTTT.

The rearrangement links TRBV5-8 to TRBJ1-5; the match to TRBD1 covers 7 bases. This CDR3 is 15 amino acids long. Trimming at V came to 4 bases and at J to 7 bases, leaving 11 bases not matched to a gene. Germline CDR1 is SGHTS and CDR2 is YDEGEE. The CDR3 bases are TGTGCCAGCAGCCGAAGAGAACAGGGGTGGCAGCCCCAGCATTTT. Its translation: CASSRREQGWQPQHF.

CDR3 residues: CASSLSPGQPYEQYF. The CDR3, as DNA: TGCGCCAGCAGCTTGTCTCCGGGACAGCCCTACGAGCAGTACTTC. V is TRBV5-1 and J is TRBJ2-7; 7 bases match TRBD1. Losses at the gene ends were 1 base for V and 2 bases for J; bases not matched to a gene: 6. The germline V gene has CDR1 SGHRS and CDR2 YFSETQ. This CDR3 has 15 amino acids.

V gene TRBV6-2 or TRBV6-3 combines with J gene TRBJ2-7, with a tentative D call TRBD1 (5 bases). The V gene's germline CDR1 is MNHEY and CDR2 SVGEGT. The CDR3 runs 12 residues. Trimming took 6 bases from V and 12 from J, leaving 18 bases between them. For the CDR3, the DNA is TGTGCCAGCAGCTCAGGGTCCCTTACCCCGTACTTC. It specifies CASSSGSLTPYF.

The chain combines TRBV3-1 (or the pseudogene TRBV3-2) with TRBJ2-3, with D possibly TRBD2 on 7 matching bases. CDR1 and CDR2 (germline): LGHDT, YNNKEL (reference sequence). This CDR3 comprises 13 residues. The ends were cut back, 4 bases at V and 5 bases at J, with 10 bases in the middle. The CDR3 here is CASSRRGGDTQYF. As DNA, the CDR3 is TGTGCCAGCAGCCGAAGGGGGGGAGATACGCAGTATTTT.

The chain carries TRBV5-4 and TRBJ2-7; 7 nucleotides agree with TRBD1. The CDR3 consists of 16 residues. V lost 4 bases to trimming and J lost 3 bases; unmatched junction nucleotides: 13. CDR1 SGHNT and CDR2 YYREEE come from the germline V gene (reference sequence). CDR3 sequence reads: CASSNKPGQVNYEQYF. The CDR3 coding sequence is TGTGCCAGCAGCAATAAACCCGGACAGGTAAACTACGAGCAGTACTTC.

The chain has TRBV6-5 and TRBJ2-5; 9 bases align to TRBD1. Germline assignment: CDR1 MNHEY and CDR2 SVGAGI. The CDR3 extends over 15 amino acids. With 2 bases clipped from V and 2 bases from J, the junction kept 3 bases outside the gene matches. The CDR3 loop is CASSYQTGGQETQYF. The CDR3 region has the DNA TGTGCCAGCAGTTACCAGACAGGGGGACAAGAGACCCAGTACTTC.

The CDR3 reads CASSSGTGNYGYTF. In DNA form, the CDR3 reads TGTGCCAGCAGTTCAGGGACAGGGAACTATGGCTACACCTTC. The chain has TRBV6-5 and TRBJ1-2; 9 bases fit TRBD1. Trimming at V came to 4 bases and at J to 2 bases, leaving 2 bases not matched to a gene. CDR3 size: 14 residues. The germline CDR1 and CDR2 sequences are MNHEY and SVGAGI.

The chain is built from TRBV10-1 and TRBJ2-2; the D gene is possibly TRBD2 (5 bases). There are 14 residues in the CDR3. The ends were cut back, 4 bases at V and 5 bases at J, with 11 bases in the middle. Per the germline V gene, CDR1 is WNHNN and CDR2 is SYGVQD (reference sequence). CDR3 region: CASSALGRTGELFF. The CDR3, as DNA: TGCGCCAGCAGTGCCCTGGGGAGAACCGGGGAGCTGTTTTTT.

The chain uses TRBV6-5 and TRBJ2-5; 9 bases are a match to TRBD2. The V and J ends lost 2 bases and 1 base, in that order; junction bases with no gene match: 5. CDR1 is MNHEY and CDR2 is SVGAGI in the germline V gene. The CDR3 extends over 16 amino acids. The CDR3 region has the DNA TGTGCCAGCAGTTACGGTAGCGGGAGTGTCCAAGAGACCCAGTACTTC. Its protein product is CASSYGSGSVQETQYF.

V is TRBV7-9 and J is TRBJ2-2, with 8 positions matching TRBD2. There are 15 residues in the CDR3. Germline V gene lookup returns CDR1 SEHNR and CDR2 FQNEAQ (reference sequence). The J segment lost 3 bases and the V segment lost 2 bases, leaving 2 bases of the junction unmatched. DNA of the CDR3: TGTGCCAGCAGCTTATCCGGGGGGGACACCGGGGAGCTGTTTTTT. Translation: CASSLSGGDTGELFF.